The T cell receptor beta chain described here comes from a study of identical twins. Findings and caveats of the study: Out-of-frame alpha sequences common to twins exhibited an excess of low generation probability. High-abundance cord blood beta clonotypes had fewer insertions; memory repertoires showed none.

TCRdb recomputed calls from the 5' RACE reads with MiXCR, one row per CDR3 protein. This table has around 960,000 distinct CDR3 sequences, 9% to 15% appearing once. This clonotype was observed a few times. The target antigen is unknown. These same records also appear under a second study, on yellow fever vaccine responses in identical twins.

This sequence was found in a woman between 18 and 30 years old in good health. The sequenced material came from PBMCs.

CDR3 residues: CASSLEPAGFFSGNTIYF. DNA of the CDR3: TGTGCCAGCAGCTTAGAACCCGCAGGGTTCTTCTCTGGAAACACCATATATTTT. This chain connects TRBV11-2 to TRBJ1-3; perhaps TRBD1 as D (5 bases). The V gene's germline CDR1 is SGHAT and CDR2 FQNNGV. This CDR3 has 18 amino acids. V shed 0 bases and J shed 0 bases, with 15 bases lying between them.